This T cell receptor (beta chain) was identified during a study of cytomegalovirus exposure and HLA in healthy donors. Findings and limits, study-wide: Immune exposure data for these donors was limited to CMV serostatus. Researchers reported in a later analysis that a missense DCLRE1C variant was tied to TCR beta V- and J-gene trimming.

The PCR employed 60 Vbeta primers together with 13 Jbeta primers. Here immunoSEQ multiplex PCR was the method, and the copy in TCRdb shows in-frame clones only, minus some. The sample comprises 180,000 or so clones, around 80% of which are singletons, and under 2.5% rests with the top ten. With regard to this clone: Its antigen is unknown.

Sequencing input: PBMCs. The TCR originated in a woman aged 30 to 39 in good health and CMV-seropositive.

DNA for the CDR3: TGTGCCAGCAGCGAATCCCCAAGCGGGGAGACCCAGTACTTC. As protein: CASSESPSGETQYF. This chain joins TRBV5-4 and TRBJ2-5, with D maybe TRBD2 (6 bases). This CDR3 is 14 amino acids long. The germline CDR1 and CDR2 sequences are SGHNT and YYREEE (reference sequence). V was pared by 4 bases and J by 5 bases, with 15 bases between.